This record covers a single T cell receptor beta chain. It has no known antigen specificity. One base away there is no much larger clone; base qualities are not given. Each collaborating institution followed its own protocols to collect whole blood in K2EDTA tubes. For TCRbeta analysis, collaborators shipped samples in one of three forms: frozen whole blood, isolated PBMCs, or DNA extracted from either of those sample types. TCRbeta CDR3 regions were amplified from genomic DNA by means of the immunoSEQ Assay, a bias-controlled multiplex PCR. The original pipeline was this. The number of nucleated cells in each sample was estimated by amplification of reference gene primers within the assay. Sequence reads were collapsed and filtered to measure the absolute abundance of every unique TCRbeta CDR3 rearrangement. For each sample, productive Simpson clonality was calculated as the square root of Simpson's diversity index over productive rearrangements. TCRdb retrieved this table from immuneACCESS and kept in-frame rearrangements only. Not all clones are present; in checked studies, unresolved V genes account for under half, and no reason is known for the remainder. Clonal size and the V and J genes are those of that table, whereas D and trimming came from the DNA. The sample profile shows over 400,000 clones; approximately 83% of them were found once. 3.2% of the sample comes from the top ten.

This specimen comes from a study of blood T cell repertoires in COVID-19 (dated by TCRdb to 2019 to 2021). For the wider study: Samples covering the acute and convalescent phases of COVID-19 were provided by collaborators in the United States, Italy and Spain. Samples were obtained from the ongoing ImmuneRACE study (first 160 participants) and from over 1,000 subjects provided by 6 global collaborators. The dataset comprised deeply sampled blood TCRbeta repertoires from subjects exposed to, actively infected with, or recovered from COVID-19. The repertoires were released in a freely available public database intended as a resource for research on the immune response to SARS-CoV-2. Where HLA class I and class II types were available, the types were taken from metadata supplied by the sample provider, not from assay-based typing. A de-identified subject ID, COVID-19 status, age in years and sex were almost always included in the sample metadata. The material from the prospective study consisted of cDNA or gDNA derived from T cells, B-cell-depleted T cells, or PBMCs. The paper's findings and limits, for the study overall: The quantity of clinical and demographic metadata differed by source and by participant and was supplied without curation.

The V end loses 4 bases and the J end loses 10 bases, and a stretch of 16 bases separates them. The cysteine opens and the phenylalanine closes a CDR3 of 14 amino acids. Of the read, only the CDR3 DNA is kept; its 42 bases are in frame from base 1. Based on the germline V gene, the CDR1 and CDR2 sequences are KGHDR and SFDVKD. The sequenced sample consisted of peripheral blood. The V and J genes are TRBV24-1 and TRBJ2-1; TRBD2 is possibly the D segment (6 matching bases). The source of this sequence is a human donor in a cohort sampled during active COVID-19. Here the CDR3 is given as CATSDPGAGREQFF. The nucleotide sequence reads as follows: TGTGCCACCAGTGACCCGGGAGCCGGCCGGGAGCAGTTCTTC.